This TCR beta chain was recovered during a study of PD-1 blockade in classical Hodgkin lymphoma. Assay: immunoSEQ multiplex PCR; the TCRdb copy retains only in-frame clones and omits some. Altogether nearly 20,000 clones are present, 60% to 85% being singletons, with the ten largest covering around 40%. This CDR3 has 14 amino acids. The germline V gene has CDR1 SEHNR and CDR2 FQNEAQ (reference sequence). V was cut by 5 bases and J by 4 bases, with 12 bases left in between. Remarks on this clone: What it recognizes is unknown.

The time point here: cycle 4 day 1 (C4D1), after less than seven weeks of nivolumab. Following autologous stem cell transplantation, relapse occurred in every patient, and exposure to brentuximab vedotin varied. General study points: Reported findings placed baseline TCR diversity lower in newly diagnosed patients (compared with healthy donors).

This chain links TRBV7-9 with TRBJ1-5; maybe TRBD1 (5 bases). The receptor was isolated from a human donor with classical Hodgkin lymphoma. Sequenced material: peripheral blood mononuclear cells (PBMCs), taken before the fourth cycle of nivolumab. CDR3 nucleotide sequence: TGTGCCAGCAGCCATACCCAGGGAAATCAGCCCCAGCATTTT. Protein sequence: CASSHTQGNQPQHF. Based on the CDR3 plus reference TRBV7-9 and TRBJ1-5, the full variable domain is DTGVSQNPRHKITKRGQNVTFRCDPISEHNRLYWYRQTLGQGPEFLTYFQNEAQLEKSRLLSDRFSAERPKGSFSTLEIQRTEQGDSAMYLCASSHTQGNQPQHFGDGTRLSIL.